Following are 31 T cell receptor beta chains from one sample sequenced in a study of cytomegalovirus exposure and HLA in healthy donors. Researchers ran the PCR with 60 Vbeta and 13 Jbeta primers. Some clones are missing from TCRdb's copy, which holds only in-frame ones; the method was immunoSEQ multiplex PCR. The sample includes over 75,000 clones, around 67% of them seen just once. Sequencing used PBMCs. These receptors were collected from a human donor in good health.

The chain is built from TRBV6-5 and TRBJ1-2; 8 bases align to TRBD1. The CDR3 spans 16 residues. V lost 0 bases and J lost 4; bases outside the gene matches: 7. The germline V gene has CDR1 MNHEY and CDR2 SVGAGI. For the CDR3, the DNA is TGTGCCAGCAGTTACTCGCTGGACAGGGTTTCCTATGGCTACACCTTC. Its protein product is CASSYSLDRVSYGYTF.

This chain uses TRBV19 with TRBJ1-4; TRBD1 matches at 7 bases. The length of the CDR3 is 13 residues. CDR1 and CDR2 (germline): LNHDA, SQIVND (reference sequence). V shed 4 bases, J shed 7 bases, and the junction held 3 bases outside the gene matches. Here the CDR3 DNA reads TGTGCCAGTAGTAGAGCAGGGGGTGAAAAACTGTTTTTT. Protein product: CASSRAGGEKLFF.

The chain is built from TRBV5-4 and TRBJ2-7, with TRBD2 matching over 14 bases. CDR1 is SGHNT, CDR2 YYREEE, per germline (reference sequence). The CDR3 is made up of 18 amino acids. The J segment lost 7 bases and the V segment lost 4 bases, leaving 16 bases of the junction unmatched. This CDR3 is CASSKGLAGESGRGEQYF. The CDR3 DNA is TGTGCCAGCAGCAAGGGACTAGCGGGGGAGTCTGGAAGGGGAGAGCAGTACTTC. Using reference TRBV5-4 and TRBJ2-7 for the parts outside the CDR3, the full variable domain is ETGVTQSPTHLIKTRGQQVTLRCSSQSGHNTVSWYQQALGQGPQFIFQYYREEENGRGNFPPRFSGLQFPNYSSELNVNALELDDSALYLCASSKGLAGESGRGEQYFGPGTRLTVT.

The CDR3 region has the DNA TGTGCCAGCAGCTTAGGAGGGCCGTACGAGCAGTACTTC. Its translation is CASSLGGPYEQYF. This rearrangement joins TRBV7-8 to TRBJ2-7; maybe TRBD2 (5 bases). In germline, CDR1 is SGHVS, CDR2 FQNEAQ. The CDR3 sequence is 13 residues long. The V end lost 1 base, the J end lost 4 bases, and 8 bases lay between the germline ends.

The chain is built from TRBV7-2 and TRBJ1-2; TRBD1 aligns across 7 bases. V lost 2 bases and J lost 8; bases outside the gene matches: 8. Germline CDR1 reads SGHTA; CDR2 reads FQGNSA. This CDR3 region has 14 residues. DNA for the CDR3: TGTGCCAGCAGCTTAATAACAGGGGAAGTCGGCTACACCTTC. Amino acid sequence: CASSLITGEVGYTF.

V and J are TRBV7-2 and TRBJ1-4; the D is unclear. V lost 0 bases to trimming and J lost 0 bases, with 2 bases between them. Germline assignment: CDR1 SGHTA and CDR2 FQGNSA. The length of the CDR3 is 14 residues. The CDR3 protein is CASSLATTNEKLFF. The CDR3 region has the DNA TGTGCCAGCAGCTTAGCTACAACTAATGAAAAACTGTTTTTT. The full variable domain, with the rest looked up from reference TRBV7-2 and TRBJ1-4, is GAGVSQSPSNKVTEKGKDVELRCDPISGHTALYWYRQSLGQGLEFLIYFQGNSAPDKSGLPSDRFSAERTGGSVSTLTIQRTQQEDSAVYLCASSLATTNEKLFFGSGTQLSVL.

This sequence joins TRBV30 and TRBJ1-1; no definite D call. From germline, CDR1 is GTSNPN and CDR2 SVGIG (reference sequence). V dropped 0 bases and J dropped 11 bases, with 10 bases sitting between them. The CDR3 loop spans 11 amino acids. The CDR3 region has the DNA TGTGCCTGGAGTGTACTCTCGGAGGCTTTCTTT. Translated, it gives CAWSVLSEAFF.

The chain joins TRBV5-4 to TRBJ2-1; 7 nucleotides line up with TRBD1. V shed 3 bases and J 1 base; nucleotides not matched to a gene: 7. This CDR3 is 16 amino acids long. Germline values: CDR1 SGHNT, CDR2 YYREEE (reference sequence). The CDR3 DNA reads TGTGCCAGCAGCTCGAAACAGGGGACGTCCTACAATGAGCAGTTCTTC. This encodes CASSSKQGTSYNEQFF.

This clone was seen only a few times. V and J are TRBV5-4 and TRBJ2-3; TRBD2 matches at 7 bases. The V segment lost 5 bases and the J segment 2 bases; nucleotides outside the gene matches: 8. Germline loops: CDR1 SGHNT, CDR2 YYREEE (reference sequence). This CDR3 region has 15 residues. DNA for the CDR3: TGTGCCAGCAGTGGGTACGGGGGGACCACAGATACGCAGTATTTT. Translating it yields CASSGYGGTTDTQYF. Based on the CDR3 plus reference TRBV5-4 and TRBJ2-3, the full variable domain is ETGVTQSPTHLIKTRGQQVTLRCSSQSGHNTVSWYQQALGQGPQFIFQYYREEENGRGNFPPRFSGLQFPNYSSELNVNALELDDSALYLCASSGYGGTTDTQYFGPGTRLTVL.

This clone came up once. V is TRBV27 and J is TRBJ2-7; 7 bases agree with TRBD1. Germline CDR1 reads MNHEY; CDR2 reads SMNVEV (reference sequence). Germline trimming cut 6 bases from V and 2 bases from J; bases unmatched to any gene: 13. This CDR3 contains 16 residues. The CDR3 DNA sequence: TGTGCCAGCAGCCAATCCTGGGACAGCTTCACCTACGAGCAGTACTTC. This codes for CASSQSWDSFTYEQYF.

The chain combines TRBV19 with TRBJ2-2; no firm D call. The CDR3 totals 13 residues. Germline CDR1 reads LNHDA; CDR2 reads SQIVND (reference sequence). V gave up 5 bases and J gave up 6 bases, with 10 bases separating them. The CDR3 DNA follows: TGTGCCAGTAGTCGTACGCAGGCCGGGGAGCTGTTTTTT. Translated, it gives CASSRTQAGELFF.

This clone was detected only a few times. The chain carries TRBV19 and TRBJ2-1, with 8 bases that match TRBD1. The germline V gene encodes CDR1 LNHDA and CDR2 SQIVND (reference sequence). The CDR3 is made up of 13 amino acids. The V and J ends lost 4 bases and 8 bases, in that order; junction bases with no gene match: 4. The CDR3 nucleotides are TGTGCCAGTAGTACGAACAGGGGGGATGAGCAGTTCTTC. Amino acid sequence: CASSTNRGDEQFF.

Here the CDR3 DNA reads TGTGCCAGCAGCTTAGATCAAGGGGGTCTCTCCTACAATGAGCAGTTCTTC. Protein sequence: CASSLDQGGLSYNEQFF. This rearrangement joins TRBV11-3 to TRBJ2-1, with a possible D match to TRBD1 (6 bases). The CDR3 length is 17 residues. Germline-derived CDR1 and CDR2 are SGHNT and YENEEA. Trimming removed 0 bases at V and 0 bases at J, with 12 bases between.

This chain uses TRBV19 with TRBJ2-3, with D maybe TRBD2 (5 bases). Germline V gene lookup returns CDR1 LNHDA and CDR2 SQIVND (reference sequence). The V end was cut by 1 base, the J end by 3 bases, with 14 bases between. The CDR3 spans 16 residues. CDR3 protein: CASSIVPGFPTDTQYF. The DNA of the CDR3 is TGTGCCAGTAGTATAGTACCGGGGTTTCCGACAGATACGCAGTATTTT.

The chain couples TRBV5-3 to TRBJ2-5; a weak D match, TRBD1 (5 bases). The J call is in doubt because the DNA end fits TRBJ2-7 better. TRBV5-3 is classed as an ORF, of uncertain function. The length of the CDR3 is 14 residues. CDR3 amino acids: CARSLVLTAYEQYF. CDR3 coding DNA: TGTGCCAGAAGCTTGGTATTGACAGCCTACGAGCAGTACTTC.

This clone was counted between two and nine times. V usage is TRBV2 and J usage is TRBJ2-7; no clear D. The CDR3 has 13 amino acids. V lost 2 bases, J lost 4 bases, and 9 bases lay in between. Germline CDR1 reads SNHLY; CDR2 reads FYNNEI. The CDR3 DNA sequence: TGTGCCAGCAGTGAATTCACCCTATACGAGCAGTACTTC. It codes for CASSEFTLYEQYF.

This chain links TRBV18 with TRBJ1-4; D gene ambiguous. The CDR3 is made up of 13 amino acids. Germline CDR1 and CDR2: KGHSH and LQKENI. Trimming removed 6 bases at V and 7 bases at J, with 12 bases between. The CDR3 protein is CASSRSPGEKLFF. DNA for the CDR3: TGTGCCAGCTCGCGAAGCCCGGGTGAAAAACTGTTTTTT.

The V call is TRBV7-3, the J call TRBJ2-3; 8 bases are a match to TRBD2. The CDR3 spans 15 residues. Germline trimming cut 4 bases from V and 3 bases from J; bases unmatched to any gene: 6. Germline CDR1 and CDR2: SGHTA and FQGTGA. CDR3 in amino acids: CASSSPAGGTDTQYF. CDR3 DNA sequence: TGTGCCAGCAGCTCCCCGGCGGGGGGAACAGATACGCAGTATTTT.

V is TRBV11-3 and J is TRBJ2-1; 9 positions match TRBD2. Per germline, CDR1 SGHNT and CDR2 YENEEA. J gave up 8 bases and V 5 bases, and 7 bases lay outside the gene matches. The CDR3 runs 14 residues. The CDR3 region is CASSGGGARDEQFF. The CDR3 nucleotides read TGTGCCAGCAGCGGCGGGGGGGCTAGGGATGAGCAGTTCTTC. The variable domain in full, with the rest retrieved from reference TRBV11-3 and TRBJ2-1, is EAGVVQSPRYKIIEKKQPVAFWCNPISGHNTLYWYLQNLGQGPELLIRYENEEAVDDSQLPKDRFSAERLKGVDSTLKIQPAELGDSAVYLCASSGGGARDEQFFGPGTRLTVL.

CDR3 residues: CASSYFPGADTIYF. The CDR3 region has the DNA TGTGCCAGCAGTTACTTCCCAGGAGCGGACACCATATATTTT. The chain has TRBV6-5 and TRBJ1-3; D uncertain. V shed 1 base and J shed 8 bases, with 12 bases lying between them. This CDR3 has 14 residues. Germline-derived CDR1 and CDR2 are MNHEY and SVGAGI.

This sequence joins TRBV19 and TRBJ2-7; TRBD2 aligns across 12 bases. The V and J ends lost 3 bases and 2 bases, in that order; junction bases with no gene match: 2. The CDR3 runs 15 residues. CDR1 and CDR2 (germline): LNHDA, SQIVND (reference sequence). CDR3: CASSIGLAGTYEQYF. CDR3 DNA: TGTGCCAGTAGTATCGGACTAGCGGGGACCTACGAGCAGTACTTC.

This clone was observed a handful of times. The DNA for the CDR3 is TGTGCCAGCAGCTCCACTAGCGGGGCCAACACCGGGGAGCTGTTTTTT. This gives the protein CASSSTSGANTGELFF. This sequence joins TRBV11-3 and TRBJ2-2; 10 nucleotides agree with TRBD2. The V gene's germline CDR1 is SGHNT and CDR2 YENEEA. This CDR3 is 16 amino acids long. Germline trimming cut 4 bases from V and 2 bases from J; bases unmatched to any gene: 4. Variable domain in full (rest from reference TRBV11-3 and TRBJ2-2): EAGVVQSPRYKIIEKKQPVAFWCNPISGHNTLYWYLQNLGQGPELLIRYENEEAVDDSQLPKDRFSAERLKGVDSTLKIQPAELGDSAVYLCASSSTSGANTGELFFGEGSRLTVL.

The chain carries TRBV4-3 and TRBJ2-1; TRBD2 matches at 8 bases. There are 19 residues in the CDR3. Trimming removed 0 bases from V and 3 bases from J; junction bases left unmatched: 13. Germline V gene data show CDR1 as LGHNA and CDR2 as YSLEER. Here the CDR3 reads CASSQEPLAGAFNYNEQFF. CDR3 in DNA: TGCGCCAGCAGCCAAGAACCCCTAGCGGGCGCCTTTAACTACAATGAGCAGTTCTTC.

The chain has TRBV2 and TRBJ1-2; maybe TRBD1 (5 bases). Germline values: CDR1 SNHLY, CDR2 FYNNEI. The V gene lost 5 bases and the J gene lost 6 bases, with 16 bases spanning the gap. The CDR3 sequence is 14 residues long. The CDR3, as DNA: TGTGCCAGCAGTTCCCCTGGGGTCAGGGATGGCTACACCTTC. Translation: CASSSPGVRDGYTF.

Here the CDR3 DNA reads TGTGCCAGCAGTGAGTCCCTAGCTACAGATACGCAGTATTTT. It yields the protein CASSESLATDTQYF. The V call is TRBV6-4, the J call TRBJ2-3, with a weak D call TRBD2 (5 bases). The V gene lost 3 bases and the J gene lost 3 bases, with 10 bases spanning the gap. There are 14 residues in the CDR3. Germline values: CDR1 MRHNA, CDR2 SNTAGT.

This clone was recorded only once. The chain recombines TRBV5-1 with TRBJ2-7, with TRBD1 as a possible D gene (6 bases). Germline CDR1 is SGHRS and CDR2 is YFSETQ. V shed 0 bases and J shed 4 bases, with 8 bases lying between them. This CDR3 is built from 13 residues. The CDR3 sequence is CASSLETGYEQYF. The CDR3 region has the DNA TGCGCCAGCAGCTTGGAAACAGGGTACGAGCAGTACTTC.

The chain joins TRBV19 to TRBJ1-3, with unresolved D. The CDR3 spans 15 residues. V lost 3 bases, J lost 0 bases, and 9 bases lay in between. Per germline, CDR1 LNHDA and CDR2 SQIVND (reference sequence). The CDR3 is CASSMSGISGNTIYF. In DNA, the CDR3 is TGTGCCAGTAGTATGTCGGGGATCTCTGGAAACACCATATATTTT.

The V and J genes are TRBV7-6 and TRBJ2-5; 10 nucleotides line up with TRBD1. V trimming: 5 bases; J trimming: 5 bases; junction bases outside the gene matches: 14. CDR1 is SGHVS, CDR2 FNYEAQ, per germline. This CDR3 is built from 17 residues. The CDR3 is CASSLNPGQGISETQYF. As DNA, the CDR3 is TGTGCCAGCAGCCTAAATCCGGGACAGGGGATTTCGGAGACCCAGTACTTC.

The chain employs TRBV19 and TRBJ2-4; D unresolved. Germline lookup yields CDR1 LNHDA and CDR2 SQIVND (reference sequence). Trimming removed 4 bases at V and 4 bases at J, with 20 bases between. There are 17 residues in the CDR3. The CDR3 DNA follows: TGTGCCAGTAGTAACGGCGGCAGTTTGAGATTGAAAAACATTCAGTACTTC. Its protein product is CASSNGGSLRLKNIQYF.

V usage is TRBV9 and J usage is TRBJ2-7; a weak D match, TRBD2 (6 bases). This CDR3 comprises 14 residues. Germline CDR1 SGDLS, CDR2 YYNGEE. Trimming removed 1 base at V and 6 bases at J, with 14 bases between. The CDR3 loop reads CASSVHLAGTEQYF. In nucleotides, the CDR3 is TGTGCCAGCAGCGTACACCTCGCGGGGACCGAGCAGTACTTC.

This clone was detected a few times. The V gene is TRBV10-3, the J gene TRBJ1-2, with 8 bases identical to TRBD1. CDR3 length: 15 residues. The germline V gene encodes CDR1 ENHRY and CDR2 SYGVKD. The V segment lost 2 bases and the J segment 6 bases; nucleotides outside the gene matches: 8. In nucleotides, the CDR3 is TGTGCCATCAGTGAGGTTTCGGACAGGGCTGATGGCTACACCTTC. This encodes CAISEVSDRADGYTF.